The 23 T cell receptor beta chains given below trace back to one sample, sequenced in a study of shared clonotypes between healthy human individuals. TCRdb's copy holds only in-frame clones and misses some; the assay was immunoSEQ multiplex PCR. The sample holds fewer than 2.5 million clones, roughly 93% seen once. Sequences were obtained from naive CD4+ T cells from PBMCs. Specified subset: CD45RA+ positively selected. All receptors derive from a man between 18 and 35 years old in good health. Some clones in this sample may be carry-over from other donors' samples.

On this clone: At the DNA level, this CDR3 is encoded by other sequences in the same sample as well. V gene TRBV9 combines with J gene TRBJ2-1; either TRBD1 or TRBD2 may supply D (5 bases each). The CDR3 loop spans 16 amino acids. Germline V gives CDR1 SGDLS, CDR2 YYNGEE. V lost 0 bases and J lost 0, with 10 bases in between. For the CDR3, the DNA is TGTGCCAGCAGCGTAGGGGGACGCAGCTCCTACAATGAGCAGTTCTTC. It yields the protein CASSVGGRSSYNEQFF.

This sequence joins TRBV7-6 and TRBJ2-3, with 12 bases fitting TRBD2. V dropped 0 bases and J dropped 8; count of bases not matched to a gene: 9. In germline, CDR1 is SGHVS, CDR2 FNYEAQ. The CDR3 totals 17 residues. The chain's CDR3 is CASSLAGLAGGPGTQYF. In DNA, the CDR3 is TGTGCCAGCAGCTTAGCGGGTCTAGCGGGAGGGCCAGGTACGCAGTATTTT.

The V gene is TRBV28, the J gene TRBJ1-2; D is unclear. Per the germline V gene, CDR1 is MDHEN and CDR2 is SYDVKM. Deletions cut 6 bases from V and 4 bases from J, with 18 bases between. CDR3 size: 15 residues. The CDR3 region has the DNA TGTGCCAGCAGGCGACTCGCCGCAACCCCCTATGGCTACACCTTC. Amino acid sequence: CASRRLAATPYGYTF.

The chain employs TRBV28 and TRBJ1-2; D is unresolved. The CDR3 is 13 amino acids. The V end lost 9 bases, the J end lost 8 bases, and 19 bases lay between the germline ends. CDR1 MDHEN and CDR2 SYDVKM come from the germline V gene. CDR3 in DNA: TGTGCCAGTAATTATTACCGGGAGCGGGGCTACACCTTC. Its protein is CASNYYRERGYTF.

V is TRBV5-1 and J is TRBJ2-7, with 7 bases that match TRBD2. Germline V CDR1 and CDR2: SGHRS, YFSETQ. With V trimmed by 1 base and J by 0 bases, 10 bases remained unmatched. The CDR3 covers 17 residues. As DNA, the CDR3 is TGCGCCAGCAGCTTGTCGGAGGCTAGCGGAAGCTCCTACGAGCAGTACTTC. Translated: CASSLSEASGSSYEQYF.

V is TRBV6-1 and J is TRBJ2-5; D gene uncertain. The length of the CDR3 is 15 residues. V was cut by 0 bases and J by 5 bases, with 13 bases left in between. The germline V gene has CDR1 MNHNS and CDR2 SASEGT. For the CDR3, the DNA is TGTGCCAGCAGTGAAGCGCCCGAAAAGGCGGAGACCCAGTACTTC. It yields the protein CASSEAPEKAETQYF.

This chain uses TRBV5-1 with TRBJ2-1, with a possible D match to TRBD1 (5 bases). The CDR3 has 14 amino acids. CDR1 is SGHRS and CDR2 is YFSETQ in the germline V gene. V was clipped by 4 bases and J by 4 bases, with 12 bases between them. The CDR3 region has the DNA TGCGCCAGCAGCCCCCCCCCAGGGTACAATGAGCAGTTCTTC. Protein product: CASSPPPGYNEQFF.

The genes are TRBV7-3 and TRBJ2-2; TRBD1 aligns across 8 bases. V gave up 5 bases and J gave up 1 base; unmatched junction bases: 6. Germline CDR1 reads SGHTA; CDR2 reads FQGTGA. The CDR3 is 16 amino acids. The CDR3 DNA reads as TGTGCCAGCAGCCGGCAGGGGGCCTGGAACACCGGGGAGCTGTTTTTT. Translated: CASSRQGAWNTGELFF.

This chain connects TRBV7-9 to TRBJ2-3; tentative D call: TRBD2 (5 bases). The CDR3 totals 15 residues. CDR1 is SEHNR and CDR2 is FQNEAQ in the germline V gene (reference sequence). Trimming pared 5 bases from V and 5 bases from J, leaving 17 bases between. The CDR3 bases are TGTGCCAGCAGCCGCTCGCGGACTCCGGGAGATACGCAGTATTTT. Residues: CASSRSRTPGDTQYF.

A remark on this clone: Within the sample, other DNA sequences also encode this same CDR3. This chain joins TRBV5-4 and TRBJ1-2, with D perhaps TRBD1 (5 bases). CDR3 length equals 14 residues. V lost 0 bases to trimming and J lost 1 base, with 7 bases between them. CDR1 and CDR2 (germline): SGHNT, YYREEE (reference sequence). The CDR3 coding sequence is TGTGCCAGCAGCTTGGGACAGCTTAACTATGGCTACACCTTC. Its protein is CASSLGQLNYGYTF.

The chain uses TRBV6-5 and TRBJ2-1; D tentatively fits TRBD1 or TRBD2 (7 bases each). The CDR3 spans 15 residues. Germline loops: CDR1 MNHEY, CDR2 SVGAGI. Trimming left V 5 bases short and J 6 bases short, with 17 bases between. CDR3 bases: TGTGCCAGCAGTCAGAACAGGGGAGGGGGCAATGAGCAGTTCTTC. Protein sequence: CASSQNRGGGNEQFF.

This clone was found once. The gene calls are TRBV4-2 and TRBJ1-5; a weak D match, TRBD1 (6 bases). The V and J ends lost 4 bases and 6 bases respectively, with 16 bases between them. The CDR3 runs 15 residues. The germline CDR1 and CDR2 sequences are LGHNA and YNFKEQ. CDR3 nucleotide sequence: TGTGCCAGCAGCCGCGACCCCAGGGGCGGTCAGCCCCAGCATTTT. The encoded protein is CASSRDPRGGQPQHF.

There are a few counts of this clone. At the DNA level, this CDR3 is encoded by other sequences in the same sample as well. In DNA form, the CDR3 reads TGTGCCTGGACCCCGGGGCTGAACACTGAAGCTTTCTTT. Its protein is CAWTPGLNTEAFF. The chain carries TRBV30 and TRBJ1-1, with a tentative D call TRBD1 (5 bases). Germline V lookup: CDR1 GTSNPN, CDR2 SVGIG (reference sequence). V shed 4 bases and J shed 0 bases, with 9 bases lying between them. The CDR3 runs 13 residues. Together with reference TRBV30 and TRBJ1-1, the CDR3 gives the full variable domain: SQTIHQWPATLVQPVGSPLSLECTVEGTSNPNLYWYRQAAGRGLQLLFYSVGIGQISSEVPQNLSASRPQDRQFILSSKKLLLSDSGFYLCAWTPGLNTEAFFGQGTRLTVV.

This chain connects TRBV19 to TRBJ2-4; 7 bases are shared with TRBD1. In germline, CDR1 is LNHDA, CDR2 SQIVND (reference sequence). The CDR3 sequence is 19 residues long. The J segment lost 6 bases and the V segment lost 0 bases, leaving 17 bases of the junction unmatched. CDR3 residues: CASSIERARQGPAGNIQYF. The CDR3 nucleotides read TGTGCCAGTAGTATAGAAAGGGCGCGACAGGGCCCAGCCGGAAACATTCAGTACTTC.

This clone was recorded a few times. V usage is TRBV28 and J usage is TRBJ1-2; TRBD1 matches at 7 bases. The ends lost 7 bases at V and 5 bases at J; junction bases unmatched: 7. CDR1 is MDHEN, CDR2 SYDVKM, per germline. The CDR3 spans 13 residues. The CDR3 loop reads CASMRAGGYGYTF. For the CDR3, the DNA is TGTGCCAGCATGAGGGCAGGGGGATATGGCTACACCTTC.

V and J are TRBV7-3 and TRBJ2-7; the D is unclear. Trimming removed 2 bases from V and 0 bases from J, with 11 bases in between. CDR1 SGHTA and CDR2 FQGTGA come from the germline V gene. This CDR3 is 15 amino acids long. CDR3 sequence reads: CASSLEAGNSYEQYF. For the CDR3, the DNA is TGTGCCAGCAGCTTAGAGGCAGGTAACTCCTACGAGCAGTACTTC.

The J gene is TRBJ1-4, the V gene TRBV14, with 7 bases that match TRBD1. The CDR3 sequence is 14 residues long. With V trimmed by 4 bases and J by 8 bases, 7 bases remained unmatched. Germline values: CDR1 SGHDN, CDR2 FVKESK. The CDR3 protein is CASSREGAGEKLFF. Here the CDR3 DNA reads TGTGCCAGCAGCCGAGAGGGGGCAGGGGAAAAACTGTTTTTT.

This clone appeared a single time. The CDR3 loop is CASSGTGDRTDTQYF. The CDR3 coding sequence is TGTGCCAGCAGCGGGACAGGGGACCGCACAGATACGCAGTATTTT. V usage is TRBV9 and J usage is TRBJ2-3; 9 positions agree with TRBD1. The V segment lost 3 bases and the J segment 1 base; nucleotides outside the gene matches: 3. This CDR3 spans 15 amino acids. Germline CDR1 SGDLS, CDR2 YYNGEE.

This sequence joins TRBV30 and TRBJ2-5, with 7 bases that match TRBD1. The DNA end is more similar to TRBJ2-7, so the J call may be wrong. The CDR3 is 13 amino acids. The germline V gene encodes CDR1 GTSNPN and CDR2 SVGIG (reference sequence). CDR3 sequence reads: CAWSGQGHYEQYF. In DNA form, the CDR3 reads TGTGCCTGGAGTGGACAGGGTCACTACGAGCAGTACTTC.

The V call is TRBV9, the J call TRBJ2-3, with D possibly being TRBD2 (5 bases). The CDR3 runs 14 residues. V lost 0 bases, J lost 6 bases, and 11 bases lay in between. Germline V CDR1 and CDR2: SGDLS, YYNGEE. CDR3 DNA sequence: TGTGCCAGCAGCGTAGAACGGGGAGCGGATACGCAGTATTTT. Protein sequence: CASSVERGADTQYF.

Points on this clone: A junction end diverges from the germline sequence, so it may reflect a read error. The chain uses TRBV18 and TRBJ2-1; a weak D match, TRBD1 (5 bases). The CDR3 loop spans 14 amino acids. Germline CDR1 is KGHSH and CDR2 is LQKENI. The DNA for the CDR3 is TGTGGCAGCTCACCACAAACAGGCCCCAATGAGCAGTTCTTC. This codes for CGSSPQTGPNEQFF.

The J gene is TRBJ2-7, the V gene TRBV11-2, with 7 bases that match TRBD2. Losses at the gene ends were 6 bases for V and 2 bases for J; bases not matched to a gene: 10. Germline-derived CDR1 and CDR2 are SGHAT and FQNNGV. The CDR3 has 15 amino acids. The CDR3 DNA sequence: TGTGCCAGCAGTCTGGGAGGGGTTAGGGCCTACGAGCAGTACTTC. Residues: CASSLGGVRAYEQYF. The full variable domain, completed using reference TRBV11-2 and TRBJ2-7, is EAGVAQSPRYKIIEKRQSVAFWCNPISGHATLYWYQQILGQGPKLLIQFQNNGVVDDSQLPKDRFSAERLKGVDSTLKIQPAKLEDSAVYLCASSLGGVRAYEQYFGPGTRLTVT.

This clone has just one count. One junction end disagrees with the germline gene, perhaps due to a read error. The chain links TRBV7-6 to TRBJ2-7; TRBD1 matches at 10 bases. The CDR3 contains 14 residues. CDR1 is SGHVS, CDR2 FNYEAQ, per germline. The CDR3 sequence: CASSFGTGDSERYF. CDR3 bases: TGTGCCAGCAGCTTCGGGACAGGGGATTCAGAGCGGTACTTC.